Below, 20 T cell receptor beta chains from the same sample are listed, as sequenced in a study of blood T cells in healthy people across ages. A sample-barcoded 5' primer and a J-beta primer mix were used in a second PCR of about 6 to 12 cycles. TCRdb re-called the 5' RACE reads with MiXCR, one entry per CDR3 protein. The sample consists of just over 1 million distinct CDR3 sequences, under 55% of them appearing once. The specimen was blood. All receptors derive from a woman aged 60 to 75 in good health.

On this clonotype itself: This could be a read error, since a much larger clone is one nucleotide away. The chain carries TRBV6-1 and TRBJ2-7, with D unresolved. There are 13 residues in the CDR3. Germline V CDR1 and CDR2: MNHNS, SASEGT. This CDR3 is CASRGSSSSEQYF. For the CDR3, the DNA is TGTGCCAGCAGGGGAAGCAGCTCCTCCGAGCAGTACTTC.

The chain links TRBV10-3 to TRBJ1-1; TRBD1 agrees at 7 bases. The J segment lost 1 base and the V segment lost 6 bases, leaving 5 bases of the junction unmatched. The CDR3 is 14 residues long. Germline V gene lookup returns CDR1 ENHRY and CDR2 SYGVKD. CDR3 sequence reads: CAIRPQGENTEAFF. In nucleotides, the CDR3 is TGTGCCATCAGACCCCAGGGGGAGAACACTGAAGCTTTCTTT.

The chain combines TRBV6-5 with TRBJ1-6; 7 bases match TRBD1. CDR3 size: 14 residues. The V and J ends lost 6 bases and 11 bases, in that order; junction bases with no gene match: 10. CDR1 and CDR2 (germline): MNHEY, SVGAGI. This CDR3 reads CASRRQTGSPPLHF. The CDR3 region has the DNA TGTGCCAGCAGGCGACAGACAGGGTCCCCACCCCTCCACTTT.

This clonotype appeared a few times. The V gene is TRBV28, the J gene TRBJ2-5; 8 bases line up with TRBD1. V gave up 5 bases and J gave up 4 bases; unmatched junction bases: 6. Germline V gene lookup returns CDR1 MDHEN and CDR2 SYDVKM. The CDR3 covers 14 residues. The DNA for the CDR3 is TGTGCCAGCAGTGGGATTGACAGGGGAGAGACCCAGTACTTC. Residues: CASSGIDRGETQYF.

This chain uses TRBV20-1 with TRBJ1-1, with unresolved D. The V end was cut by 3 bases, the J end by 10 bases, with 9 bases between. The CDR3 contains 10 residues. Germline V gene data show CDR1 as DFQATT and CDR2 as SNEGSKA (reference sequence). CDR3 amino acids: CSASTATAFF. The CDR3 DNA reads TGCAGTGCTAGTACAGCCACAGCTTTCTTT.

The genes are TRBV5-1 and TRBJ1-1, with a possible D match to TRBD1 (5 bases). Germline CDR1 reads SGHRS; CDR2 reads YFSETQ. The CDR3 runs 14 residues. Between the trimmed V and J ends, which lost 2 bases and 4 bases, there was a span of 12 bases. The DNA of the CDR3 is TGCGCCAGCAGCTTCGGCAGGACAAGCACTGAAGCTTTCTTT. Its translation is CASSFGRTSTEAFF.

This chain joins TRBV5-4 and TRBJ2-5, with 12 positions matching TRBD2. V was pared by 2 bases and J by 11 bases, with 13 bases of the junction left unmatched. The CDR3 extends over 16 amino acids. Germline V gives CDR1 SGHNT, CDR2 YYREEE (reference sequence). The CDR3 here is CASSLGGLAGVGEQYF. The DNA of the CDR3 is TGTGCCAGCAGCTTAGGGGGACTAGCGGGCGTTGGTGAGCAGTACTTC.

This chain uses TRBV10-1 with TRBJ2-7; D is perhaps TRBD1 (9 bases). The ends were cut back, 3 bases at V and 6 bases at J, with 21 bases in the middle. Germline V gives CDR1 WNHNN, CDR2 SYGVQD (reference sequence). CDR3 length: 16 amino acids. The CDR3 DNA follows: TGCGCCAGCAGTGACCGGGAGGGGACAGGGCAAGGCGAGCAGTACTTC. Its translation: CASSDREGTGQGEQYF.

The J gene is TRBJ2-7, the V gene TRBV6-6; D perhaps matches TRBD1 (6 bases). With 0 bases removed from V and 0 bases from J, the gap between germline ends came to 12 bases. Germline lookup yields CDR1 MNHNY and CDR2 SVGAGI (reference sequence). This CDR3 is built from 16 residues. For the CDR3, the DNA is TGTGCCAGCAGTTACTCTCTGGGGGCCAACTCCTACGAGCAGTACTTC. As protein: CASSYSLGANSYEQYF.

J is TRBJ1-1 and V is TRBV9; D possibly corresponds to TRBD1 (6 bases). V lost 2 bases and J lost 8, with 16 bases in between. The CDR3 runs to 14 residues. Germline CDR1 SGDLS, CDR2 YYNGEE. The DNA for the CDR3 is TGTGCCAGCAGCGTTTATATACAGGGAAGAGAAGCTTTCTTT. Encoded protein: CASSVYIQGREAFF.

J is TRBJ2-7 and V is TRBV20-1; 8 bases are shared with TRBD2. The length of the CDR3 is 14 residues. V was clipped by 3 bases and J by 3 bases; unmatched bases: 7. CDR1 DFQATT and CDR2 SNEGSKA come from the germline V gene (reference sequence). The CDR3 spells CSASESGGIYEQYF. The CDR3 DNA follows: TGCAGTGCTAGTGAAAGCGGGGGAATCTACGAGCAGTACTTC.

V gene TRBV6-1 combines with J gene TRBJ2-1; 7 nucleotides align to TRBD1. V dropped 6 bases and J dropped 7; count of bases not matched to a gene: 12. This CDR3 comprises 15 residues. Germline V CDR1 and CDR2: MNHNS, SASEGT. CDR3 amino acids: CASSDGTDATNEQFF. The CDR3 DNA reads TGTGCCAGCAGCGACGGGACAGACGCAACTAATGAGCAGTTCTTC.

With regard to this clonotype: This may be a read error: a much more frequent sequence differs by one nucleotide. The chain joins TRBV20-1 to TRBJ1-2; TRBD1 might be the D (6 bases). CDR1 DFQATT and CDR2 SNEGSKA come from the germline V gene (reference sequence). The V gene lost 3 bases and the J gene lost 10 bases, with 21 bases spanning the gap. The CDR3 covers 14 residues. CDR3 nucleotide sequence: TGCAGTGCTAGTAGAGGGGGAGGGTCGCATGACTACACCTTC. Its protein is CSASRGGGSHDYTF.

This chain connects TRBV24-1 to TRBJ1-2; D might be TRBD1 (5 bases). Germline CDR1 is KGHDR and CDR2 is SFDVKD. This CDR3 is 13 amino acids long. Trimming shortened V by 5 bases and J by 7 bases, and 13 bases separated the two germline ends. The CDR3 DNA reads TGTGCCACCAGTGGCAGGGCGGCTGCTGGCTACACCTTC. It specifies CATSGRAAAGYTF.

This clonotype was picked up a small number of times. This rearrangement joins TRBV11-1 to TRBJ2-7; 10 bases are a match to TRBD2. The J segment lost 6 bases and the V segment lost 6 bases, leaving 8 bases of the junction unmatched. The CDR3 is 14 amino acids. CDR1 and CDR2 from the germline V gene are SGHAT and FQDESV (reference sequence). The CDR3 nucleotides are TGTGCCAGCAGTCTAACTAGCGGGAAGGGCGAGCAGTACTTC. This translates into CASSLTSGKGEQYF. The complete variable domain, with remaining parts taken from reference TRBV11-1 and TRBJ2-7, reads EAEVAQSPRYKITEKSQAVAFWCDPISGHATLYWYRQILGQGPELLVQFQDESVVDDSQLPKDRFSAERLKGVDSTLKIQPAELGDSAMYLCASSLTSGKGEQYFGPGTRLTVT.

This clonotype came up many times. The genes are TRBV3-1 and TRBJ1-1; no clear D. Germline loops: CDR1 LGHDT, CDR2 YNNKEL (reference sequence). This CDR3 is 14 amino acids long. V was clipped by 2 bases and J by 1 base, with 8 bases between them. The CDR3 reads CASSQLWANTEAFF. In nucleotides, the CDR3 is TGTGCCAGCAGCCAACTCTGGGCGAACACTGAAGCTTTCTTT.

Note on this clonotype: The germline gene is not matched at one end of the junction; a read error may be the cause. In DNA form, the CDR3 reads TGTGCTAGTGATTTGCATTACAATGAGCAGTACTTC. Amino acids: CASDLHYNEQYF. This rearrangement joins TRBV12-5 to TRBJ2-5; no definite D call. There are 12 residues in the CDR3. CDR1 and CDR2 from the germline V gene are LGHNT and FRNRAP.

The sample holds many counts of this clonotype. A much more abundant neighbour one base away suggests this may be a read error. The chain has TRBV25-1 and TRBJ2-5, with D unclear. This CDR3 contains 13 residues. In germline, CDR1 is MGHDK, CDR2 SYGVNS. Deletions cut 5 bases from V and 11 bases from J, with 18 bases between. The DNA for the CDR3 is TGTGCCAGCAGTTCCGTTAACAACAATGAGCAGTACTTC. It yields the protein CASSSVNNNEQYF.

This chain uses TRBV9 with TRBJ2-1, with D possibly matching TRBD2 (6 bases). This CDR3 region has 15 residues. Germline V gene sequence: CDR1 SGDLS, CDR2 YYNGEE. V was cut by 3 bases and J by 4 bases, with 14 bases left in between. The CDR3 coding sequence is TGTGCCAGCAGCGCGGAGGGAGCAGGATACAATGAGCAGTTCTTC. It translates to CASSAEGAGYNEQFF. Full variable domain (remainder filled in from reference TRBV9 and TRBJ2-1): DSGVTQTPKHLITATGQRVTLRCSPRSGDLSVYWYQQSLDQGLQFLIQYYNGEERAKGNILERFSAQQFPDLHSELNLSSLELGDSALYFCASSAEGAGYNEQFFGPGTRLTVL.

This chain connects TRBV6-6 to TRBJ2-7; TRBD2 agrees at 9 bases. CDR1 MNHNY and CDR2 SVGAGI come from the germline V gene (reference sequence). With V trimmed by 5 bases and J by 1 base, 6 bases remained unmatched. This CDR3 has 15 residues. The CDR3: CASSILSGGSYEQYF. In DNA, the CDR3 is TGTGCCAGCAGTATCTTGAGCGGGGGGTCCTACGAGCAGTACTTC.